This TCR beta chain was retrieved from a study of cytomegalovirus exposure and HLA in healthy donors. Whole-study context: Of fewer than 450 genotyped donors, roughly 80% clustered with self-reported Caucasian donors. Overall study findings and caveats: A reported reduction in N-insertions relative to the roughly 610-donor mean was seen in an Asian-associated ancestry cluster in a later analysis.

Donors showed nominal health when sampled, although they likely had unrecorded immune exposures. In germline, CDR1 is LGHNA, CDR2 YSLEER. There are 16 residues in the CDR3. V lost 0 bases and J lost 4, with 15 bases in between. As regards this clone: Its cognate antigen is unknown.

Use of 60 Vbeta and 13 Jbeta primers characterized the PCR. In the original analysis: In a later analysis, of some 80 million unique beta chains, about 12 million appeared in at least two donors. Assay used: immunoSEQ multiplex PCR; TCRdb lists only in-frame clones, some missing. V, J and clone size derive from that table, while D and trimming were established from the DNA sequence. Of more than 150,000 clones in the sample, roughly 80% were seen once. The chain uses TRBV4-3 and TRBJ1-2; weak D call: TRBD1 (6 bases). Sequencing was performed on PBMCs. This clonotype was obtained from a middle-aged man in good health and CMV-seropositive. The CDR3: CASSQDTMGAPYGYTF. For the CDR3, the DNA is TGCGCCAGCAGCCAAGATACCATGGGGGCCCCCTATGGCTACACCTTC.